This T cell receptor (beta chain) was retrieved from a study of control samples from healthy donors and cancer patients. The CDR3 consists of 14 residues. Germline loops: CDR1 SGHRS, CDR2 YFSETQ. Trimming cost V 3 bases and J 5 bases, with 14 bases left between them. The data were produced by immunoSEQ multiplex PCR, yet TCRdb's version contains in-frame clones alone and is incomplete. The data contain some 76,000 clones, 75% to 90% of them singletons. The sample comprised PBMCs. This TCR was sampled from a woman between 45 and 65 years old with colorectal cancer. The J gene is TRBJ2-5, the V gene TRBV5-1; D assignment may be TRBD1 or TRBD2 (6 bases each). The CDR3 bases are TGCGCCAGCAGCTGGGGGGCTTTTACGGAGACCCAGTACTTC. As protein: CASSWGAFTETQYF.